The T cell receptor beta chain under discussion was sequenced for a study of beta chain bispecific antibodies for T cell cancers (dated by TCRdb to about 2021). In terms of the full investigation: Healthy donor T cells were cocultured with T cell leukemia lines and bispecific antibodies, and TRBV sequencing of the surviving cells was then used to measure how much each TRBV family was depleted. Surface TRBV12 (TRBV12-3) was expressed on Jurkat cells, and surface TRBV5-5 was expressed on HPB-ALL cells.

Findings and caveats that apply to the study as a whole: The TRBV-directed bispecific antibodies appeared to leave every TRBV family member untouched except the targeted genes and the closely related ones. Leukemia cell line cells were mixed with normal T cells in each sequenced sample, and most of the targeted TRBV signal was derived from the leukemia cells rather than from the normal T cells. Relative to anti-CD19, anti-TRBV12 exposure cut the share of total TRBV signal from TRBV12-3 by around 99%, while TRBV12-4 dropped by less than 40%, which was not significant. Cross-reactivity of the anti-TRBV5-5 antibody with TRBV5-6 was attributed to high sequence similarity between the two genes.

Clipping removes 6 bases from V and 3 bases from J, with 2 as the unmatched junction base count. The germline V gene provides CDR1 SNHLY and CDR2 FYNNEI. The CDR3 spans 13 residues, from the cysteine through the phenylalanine. Only the CDR3 DNA is retained, 39 bases long and in frame from the first base. The treatment or condition tag for this specimen amounts to: alpha-V12: anti-TRBV12 scFv linked to anti-CD3 scFv. T cells were expanded from blood mononuclear cells with anti-CD3 antibody OKT3 or CD3/CD28 Dynabeads for about three days. For the anti-TRBV12 bispecific sample, Jurkat leukemia cells were cocultured with normal T cells, and the comparison was a control coculture using an anti-CD19 bispecific. The culture conditions for expanded T cells were RPMI 1640 plus 10% fetal bovine serum, recombinant human IL-2 (100 IU/ml) and IL-7 (about 5 ng/ml). Cocultures combined 50,000 or so normal T cells with 50,000 or so target cells and bispecific antibody in around 99 ul, incubated roughly 18 hours at 37°C. Each bispecific antibody was composed of two single-chain variable fragments, which were expressed in a single-chain diabody format with a His tag. The effector T cells were obtained from healthy human donors, with peripheral blood mononuclear cells isolated from leukapheresis samples by Ficoll density gradient centrifugation.

This clonotype was picked up many times. Its antigen has not been determined. Base-call qualities are not available, and no considerably larger clone is one nucleotide away. Unique molecular identifier barcodes were built into the libraries and used for clonotype quantification. Qiagen AllPrep DNA/RNA Micro kits were used to isolate total RNA, and an Agilent TapeStation was used to check RNA quality. TCR beta libraries were built by 5' RACE: cDNA synthesis followed by two PCR steps using TCR beta constant-region gene-specific primers. Sequencing of the TCR beta libraries was performed on an Illumina MiSeq platform. As for the authors' bioinformatics: MIGEC, MiXCR and VDJtools were used to process the reads. The frequency of each clonotype was calculated as the fraction of all unique molecular identifiers in the sample that belonged to that clonotype. Nonfunctional TRBV genes classified in IMGT as pseudogenes or open reading frames, such as TRBV1, TRBV12-1 and TRBV21, were excluded. TCRdb ran its own pipeline on the public reads, namely fastp trimming at Q25 and MiXCR clone calling, and kept in-frame beta chains. When rows share a CDR3 protein, they turn into one entry using the most common DNA and genes. For this entry, the V and J calls and clone size follow TCRdb and not the study's own pipeline. For this sample there are about 20,000 distinct CDR3 sequences; more than 2% appear just once. The ten largest clones capture over 5% of the sample.

This specimen consisted of healthy donor T cells cultured with leukemia cells, obtained from a culture containing a bispecific antibody targeting TCR Vbeta12. The TCR originated in a human donor in good health. Some clones in this sample may be carry-over from other donors' samples. Rearrangement joined TRBV2 to TRBJ1-5, with 7 bases matching TRBD1. The DNA sequence reads TGTGCCAGCAGGCAGGGGGTCAATCAGCCCCAGCATTTT. Translated, this gives CASRQGVNQPQHF.